What follows describes a single TCR beta chain. Its antigen is unknown. These data belong to a study of T-cell memory formation after mild COVID-19. Overall study context: TCR clusters mostly belonged to single donors.

TCRdb used MiXCR to reprocess the 5' RACE reads, holding one entry per CDR3 protein. The sample carries about 240,000 distinct CDR3 sequences, more than 8% recorded once. Study-wide results and caveats: Clones shrinking between day 15 and 85 showed a balanced CD4/CD8 split, and those that grew later tilted toward CD4+.

The CDR3 totals 18 residues. Germline lookup yields CDR1 DFQATT and CDR2 SNEGSKA (reference sequence). Losses at the gene ends were 5 bases for V and 0 bases for J; bases not matched to a gene: 15. The rearrangement uses TRBV20-1 and TRBJ2-3, with 9 bases matching TRBD2. The material sequenced was PBMCs or a T cell subset sorted from them (not recorded which). The TCR originated in a young man who had mild COVID-19 (a few samples of this study predate the infection). Cell type and time point are not known. The CDR3 region is CSAGGGLAGVSSTDTQYF. DNA for the CDR3: TGCAGTGCTGGTGGTGGGTTAGCGGGGGTTTCTAGCACAGATACGCAGTATTTT.